The 14 T cell receptor beta chains given below trace back to one sample, sequenced in a study of T cell repertoires in cytomegalovirus infection. TCRdb processed the reads anew with MiXCR; each CDR3 protein has one entry. This repertoire shows roughly 500,000 distinct CDR3 sequences, roughly 12% found once; its top ten account for more than 8.5%. The sequenced sample was PBMCs. The source of these receptors is a human donor in good health (CMV status not recorded). Some clones in this sample may be carry-over from other donors' samples.

This clonotype was seen at least ten times. The chain is built from TRBV11-2 and TRBJ2-5; the match to TRBD2 covers 12 bases. The germline V gene encodes CDR1 SGHAT and CDR2 FQNNGV. This CDR3 contains 17 residues. V shed 6 bases and J 1 base; nucleotides not matched to a gene: 9. CDR3 coding DNA: TGTGCCAGCAGTCTACCTAGCGGGGGGGCCCGCCAAGAGACCCAGTACTTC. Translation: CASSLPSGGARQETQYF.

The table lists this clonotype with many counts. The CDR3 nucleotides are TGTGCCAGCAGCTTTGGACAGGGGCAAGAGACCCAGTACTTC. Residues: CASSFGQGQETQYF. The V call is TRBV7-2, the J call TRBJ2-5; 9 positions agree with TRBD1. V lost 3 bases to trimming and J lost 2 bases; unmatched junction nucleotides: 1. CDR3 length: 14 amino acids. Looked up from germline, CDR1 is SGHTA and CDR2 is FQGNSA.

In this sample, this clonotype turned up once. The junction departs from the called germline gene at one end, perhaps through a read error. The gene calls are TRBV19 and TRBJ1-2, with D unresolved. This CDR3 has 15 residues. Per germline, CDR1 LNHDA and CDR2 SQIVND (reference sequence). The CDR3 region has the DNA TGTGTCAGTAGTCCCGATTCCCGGGGAGTGGATGGCTACACCTTC. Its protein product is CVSSPDSRGVDGYTF.

This clonotype was seen only a few times. The chain carries TRBV7-6 and TRBJ1-1; 7 bases line up with TRBD1. This CDR3 is built from 13 residues. CDR1 is SGHVS, CDR2 FNYEAQ, per germline. V trimming: 11 bases; J trimming: 3 bases; junction bases outside the gene matches: 9. CDR3 in amino acids: CAGEDRVDTEAFF. In DNA form, the CDR3 reads TGTGCCGGAGAAGACAGGGTGGACACTGAAGCTTTCTTT.

The J gene is TRBJ1-5, the V gene TRBV12-3 or TRBV12-4; 7 nucleotides agree with TRBD1. The CDR3 totals 15 residues. V was clipped by 1 base and J by 4 bases; unmatched bases: 4. CDR3 sequence reads: CASSLGGTVNQPQHF. CDR3 DNA sequence: TGTGCCAGCAGTTTAGGGGGGACAGTGAATCAGCCCCAGCATTTT.

There are many counts of this clonotype. This chain joins TRBV28 and TRBJ2-1, with 13 bases matching TRBD2. CDR1 is MDHEN, CDR2 SYDVKM, per germline. V gave up 4 bases and J gave up 8 bases; unmatched junction bases: 8. The CDR3 length is 16 residues. CDR3 coding DNA: TGTGCCAGCAGTTCCCGACTAGCGGGAGGAGGTGATGAGCAGTTCTTC. This sequence encodes CASSSRLAGGGDEQFF.

This clonotype has ten or more counts. This chain joins TRBV11-3 and TRBJ2-2, with 7 positions matching TRBD1. The CDR3 length is 15 residues. CDR1 and CDR2 from the germline V gene are SGHNT and YENEEA. V gave up 5 bases and J gave up 0 bases; unmatched junction bases: 3. CDR3 region: CASSKTGPNTGELFF. In DNA, the CDR3 is TGTGCCAGCAGCAAGACAGGGCCGAACACCGGGGAGCTGTTTTTT. The full variable domain, with the rest looked up from reference TRBV11-3 and TRBJ2-2, is EAGVVQSPRYKIIEKKQPVAFWCNPISGHNTLYWYLQNLGQGPELLIRYENEEAVDDSQLPKDRFSAERLKGVDSTLKIQPAELGDSAVYLCASSKTGPNTGELFFGEGSRLTVL.

In its sample, this clonotype was seen many times. The J gene is TRBJ1-5, the V gene TRBV28; no clear D. Trimming shortened V by 5 bases and J by 3 bases, and 17 bases separated the two germline ends. The CDR3 has 16 residues. Germline CDR1 MDHEN, CDR2 SYDVKM. This CDR3 is CASSLPRAAHNQPQHF. In DNA, the CDR3 is TGTGCCAGCAGTCTCCCCCGGGCAGCCCACAATCAGCCCCAGCATTTT.

At least ten counts were recorded for this clonotype. The chain uses TRBV20-1 and TRBJ1-1; no reliable D call. Germline V gives CDR1 DFQATT, CDR2 SNEGSKA (reference sequence). Trimming cost V 0 bases and J 4 bases, with 15 bases left between them. The CDR3 runs 15 residues. CDR3 coding DNA: TGCAGTGCTAGAGATCGTTGGGGTATGGGCACTGAAGCTTTCTTT. Its protein is CSARDRWGMGTEAFF.

In the case of this clonotype: This may be a read error: a much more frequent sequence differs by one nucleotide. The chain carries TRBV5-1 and TRBJ2-7; 7 positions match TRBD1. The CDR3 length is 14 residues. In germline, CDR1 is SGHRS, CDR2 YFSETQ. V lost 7 bases, J lost 0 bases, and 7 bases stayed unmatched. The CDR3 sequence: CASGTGENSYEQYF. CDR3 sequence (DNA): TGCGCCAGCGGTACAGGGGAGAACTCCTACGAGCAGTACTTC. Based on the CDR3 plus reference TRBV5-1 and TRBJ2-7, the full variable domain is KAGVTQTPRYLIKTRGQQVTLSCSPISGHRSVSWYQQTPGQGLQFLFEYFSETQRNKGNFPGRFSGRQFSNSRSEMNVSTLELGDSALYLCASGTGENSYEQYFGPGTRLTVT.

There are a few counts of this clonotype. The chain is built from TRBV2 and TRBJ2-5; the D gene is possibly TRBD2 (5 bases). The CDR3 loop spans 15 amino acids. Looked up from germline, CDR1 is SNHLY and CDR2 is FYNNEI. V was pared by 5 bases and J by 4 bases, with 17 bases between. The CDR3 loop reads CASSPQMTNGETQYF. In nucleotides, the CDR3 is TGTGCCAGCAGTCCCCAGATGACTAATGGAGAGACCCAGTACTTC.

This clonotype was observed many times. The rearrangement joins TRBV7-3 to TRBJ2-2; maybe TRBD2 (6 bases). The ends were cut back, 5 bases at V and 4 bases at J, with 14 bases in the middle. The V gene's germline CDR1 is SGHTA and CDR2 FQGTGA. The CDR3 is made up of 15 amino acids. The DNA for the CDR3 is TGTGCCAGCAGCCCAGCCGGAGGGAGCACCGGGGAGCTGTTTTTT. Protein: CASSPAGGSTGELFF.

This clonotype was detected ten times or more. CDR3 DNA sequence: TGTGCCAGCAGATCAAGCGGGGGGGCCACCTACGAGCAGTACTTC. Translation gives CASRSSGGATYEQYF. The gene calls are TRBV27 and TRBJ2-7; 10 bases match TRBD2. CDR1 is MNHEY, CDR2 SMNVEV, per germline (reference sequence). J was trimmed by 2 bases and V by 6 bases; bases with no gene match: 7. CDR3 length equals 15 residues.

The V and J genes are TRBV7-1 and TRBJ2-7; D remains ambiguous. TRBV7-1 is annotated as an ORF whose role is uncertain. Trimming took off 5 bases at V and 2 bases at J, with 13 bases between the two ends. This CDR3 region has 14 residues. The CDR3 loop is CASSRLSNTYEQYF. The CDR3 DNA is TGTGCCAGCAGCCGCCTCTCCAACACCTACGAGCAGTACTTC.